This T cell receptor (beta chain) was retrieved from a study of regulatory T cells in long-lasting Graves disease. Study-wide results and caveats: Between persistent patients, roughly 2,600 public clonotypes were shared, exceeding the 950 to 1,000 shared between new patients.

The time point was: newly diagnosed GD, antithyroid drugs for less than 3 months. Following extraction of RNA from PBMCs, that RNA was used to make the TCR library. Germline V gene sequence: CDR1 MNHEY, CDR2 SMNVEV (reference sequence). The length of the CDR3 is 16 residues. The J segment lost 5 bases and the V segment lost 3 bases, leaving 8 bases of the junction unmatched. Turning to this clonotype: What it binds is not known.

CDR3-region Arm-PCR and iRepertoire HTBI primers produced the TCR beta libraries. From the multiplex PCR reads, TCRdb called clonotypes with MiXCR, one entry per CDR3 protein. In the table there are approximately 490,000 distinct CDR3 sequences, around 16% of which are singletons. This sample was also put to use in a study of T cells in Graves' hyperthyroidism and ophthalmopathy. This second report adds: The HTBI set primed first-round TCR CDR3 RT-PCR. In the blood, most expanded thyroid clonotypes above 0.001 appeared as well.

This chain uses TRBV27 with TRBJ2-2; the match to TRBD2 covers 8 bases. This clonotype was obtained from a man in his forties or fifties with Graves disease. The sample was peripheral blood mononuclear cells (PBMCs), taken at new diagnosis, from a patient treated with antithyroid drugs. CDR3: CASSLLAGLSTGELFF. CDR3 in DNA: TGTGCCAGCAGTTTGCTAGCGGGTCTCTCGACCGGGGAGCTGTTTTTT.